A single T cell receptor (beta chain) is shown here with its context. The sample belongs to a study of blood T cell repertoires in COVID-19. Clones were sequenced by immunoSEQ multiplex PCR, and TCRdb holds only the in-frame ones, with some missing. The data contain over 200,000 clones, about 94% of them singletons. The receptor was derived from a man in his 60s with COVID-19, enrolled during active disease. Sequencing was done on a sample of peripheral blood.

The CDR3: CASSQEQHRGNYGYTF. CDR3 nucleotide sequence: TGTGCCAGCAGCCAAGAACAGCACAGGGGGAACTATGGCTACACCTTC. The rearrangement joins TRBV3-1 (or the pseudogene TRBV3-2) to TRBJ1-2; TRBD1 matches 8 bases. V lost 0 bases and J lost 2; bases outside the gene matches: 5. Germline assignment: CDR1 LGHDT and CDR2 YNNKEL (reference sequence). CDR3 length: 16 amino acids.